Listed below are T cell receptor beta chains from one sample, sequenced in a study of T cell responses to AZD1222 COVID-19 vaccine. Assay used: immunoSEQ multiplex PCR; TCRdb lists only in-frame clones, some missing. The repertoire holds over 65,000 clones, with around four fifths as singletons. Sequencing used peripheral blood, obtained on day 0 of AZD1222 vaccination. These receptors were collected from an adult in good health. The CDR3 runs from the conserved cysteine through the conserved F or W. The D gene is left open where the match is weak. Some rows mark clone size as missing; the rest say once, few, many or name a class of expanded clone.

>.|TRBJ2-3|TRBV28|TRBD1
CASSNRGVAGDTQYF
TGTGCCAGCAGTAACAGGGGCGTTGCAGGGGATACGCAGTATTTT
>.|TRBJ2-1|TRBV5-1|.
CASSQWDTPMVAGSFYNEQFF
TGCGCCAGCAGCCAGTGGGACACCCCCATGGTAGCGGGTTCCTTCTACAATGAGCAGTTCTTC
>.|TRBJ2-7|TRBV28|.
CASRPQGYEQYF
TGTGCCAGCAGGCCTCAGGGTTACGAGCAGTACTTC
>.|TRBJ2-1|TRBV18|.
CASSRQSGTGNDEQFF
TGTGCCAGCTCACGCCAGAGCGGGACAGGAAACGATGAGCAGTTCTTC
>.|TRBJ1-1|TRBV28|.
CASTSPGRNTEAFF
TGTGCCAGCACATCCCCGGGTCGGAACACTGAAGCTTTCTTT
>medium-sized|TRBJ2-7|TRBV9|.
CASSVAANSYEQYF
TGTGCCAGCAGCGTAGCTGCTAACTCCTACGAGCAGTACTTC
>.|TRBJ2-6|TRBV27|.
CASSLSGPLGANVLTF
TGTGCCAGCAGTTTATCGGGTCCCTTAGGGGCCAACGTCCTGACTTTC
>.|TRBJ2-2|TRBV5-4|TRBD1
CASSTDPGTGLRAGELFF
TGTGCCAGCAGCACGGACCCCGGGACAGGGTTGCGGGCCGGGGAGCTGTTTTTT
>.|TRBJ1-4|TRBV30|TRBD1
CAWSTGGDVSEKLFF
TGTGCTTGGAGCACAGGGGGAGATGTGAGTGAAAAACTGTTTTTT
>few|TRBJ2-1|TRBV18|TRBD1
CASSQDRDIGNEQFF
TGTGCCAGCTCACAAGACAGGGATATTGGCAATGAGCAGTTCTTC
>.|TRBJ1-1|TRBV3-1/TRBV3-2|TRBD1
CASSPRGRSTEAFF
TGTGCCAGCAGCCCCAGGGGGCGAAGCACTGAAGCTTTCTTT
>once|TRBJ2-7|TRBV6-6|.
CASTSSQGESSYEQYF
TGTGCCAGCACTAGTTCCCAAGGCGAGAGCTCCTACGAGCAGTACTTC
>few|TRBJ2-7|TRBV21-1|.
CASRGGGDHEQYF
TGTGCCAGCAGAGGAGGGGGTGACCACGAGCAGTACTTC
>.|TRBJ2-5|TRBV7-2|.
CASSWKKSVPGAQYF
TGTGCCAGCAGCTGGAAAAAATCAGTACCCGGGGCCCAGTACTTC
>.|TRBJ1-2|TRBV11-2|TRBD1
CASSLGTGGSWGYTF
TGTGCCAGCAGCTTGGGGACAGGGGGGTCCTGGGGCTACACCTTC
>.|TRBJ2-7|TRBV30|.
CAWTGSSYEQYF
TGTGCCTGGACAGGGAGCTCCTACGAGCAGTACTTC
>once|TRBJ1-1|TRBV11-2|TRBD1
CASSRTGETEAFF
TGTGCCAGCAGCCGAACAGGGGAAACTGAAGCTTTCTTT
>.|TRBJ2-5|TRBV11-2|TRBD1
CASSRDRAETQYF
TGTGCCAGCAGCCGGGACAGGGCAGAGACCCAGTACTTC
>once|TRBJ2-7|TRBV5-1|.
CASSSPGSSSYEQYF
TGCGCCAGCAGCTCCCCGGGTTCAAGCTCCTACGAGCAGTACTTC
>.|TRBJ1-2|TRBV25-1|.
CASSDPGLANYGYTF
TGTGCCAGCAGTGACCCGGGATTAGCAAACTATGGCTACACCTTC
>.|TRBJ2-2|TRBV2|.
CASGGEELFF
TGTGCCAGCGGTGGAGAGGAGCTGTTTTTT
>.|TRBJ1-5|TRBV20-1|TRBD1
CSASPQGARDQPQHF
TGCAGTGCTAGTCCACAGGGGGCGAGGGATCAGCCCCAGCATTTT
>.|TRBJ2-7|TRBV28|.
CASQQLSYEQYF
TGTGCCAGCCAACAACTCTCCTACGAGCAGTACTTC
>.|TRBJ2-5|TRBV5-1|TRBD2
CASSSSGGGETQYF
TGCGCCAGCAGCTCCTCGGGGGGAGGAGAGACCCAGTACTTC
>once|TRBJ1-1|TRBV7-2|.
CASSYRRSTEAFF
TGTGCCAGCAGCTATCGGAGGAGCACTGAAGCTTTCTTT
>.|TRBJ1-1|TRBV9|.
CASSVEGGGNTEAFF
TGTGCCAGCAGCGTAGAGGGGGGCGGGAACACTGAAGCTTTCTTT
>.|TRBJ2-2|TRBV5-1|TRBD2
CASSFSPPGLAVGANTGELFF
TGCGCCAGCAGCTTCTCGCCCCCGGGACTAGCGGTAGGGGCGAACACCGGGGAGCTGTTTTTT
>.|TRBJ2-2|TRBV7-6|TRBD2
CASSPGLAGAVNTGELFF
TGTGCCAGCAGCCCAGGACTAGCGGGAGCCGTTAACACCGGGGAGCTGTTTTTT
>.|TRBJ2-2|TRBV28|TRBD2
CASSLLGSSTSGITGELFF
TGTGCCAGCAGTTTATTAGGGTCATCTACTAGCGGGATTACCGGGGAGCTGTTTTTT